This T cell receptor (beta chain) was obtained from a study of T cell repertoires in cytomegalovirus infection. Overall study: CMV infection together with matching HLA type was indicated by public TCR beta signatures. Whole-study results and caveats: Summed public TCR beta family frequency identified CMV carriers bearing the relevant HLA.

TCRdb ran MiXCR on the reads and lists one entry per CDR3 protein. The sample shows 290,000 or so distinct CDR3 sequences, under 30% of them seen only once. A note on this clonotype: The antigen remains unidentified.

This CDR3 has 14 residues. Germline V gene data show CDR1 as SGHTA and CDR2 as FQGNSA. V was pared by 5 bases and J by 4 bases, with 15 bases between. The TCR comes from a human donor in good health (CMV status not recorded). Some clones in this sample may be carry-over from other donors' samples. The sequencing input was PBMCs. The chain joins TRBV7-2 to TRBJ2-7; no firm D call. The CDR3 bases are TGTGCCAGCAGCCGAAGCAGTGGGAATTACGAGCAGTACTTC. It translates to CASSRSSGNYEQYF.